The rows below give T cell receptor beta chains drawn from one sample of a study of blood T cell repertoires in COVID-19. Libraries were prepared by immunoSEQ multiplex PCR; TCRdb keeps only in-frame clonotypes and omits some of them. The sample carries more than 250,000 clones, roughly nine tenths recorded once. The sample was PBMCs or T cells enriched from blood (not recorded which). These receptors all stem from a woman aged 25 to 39 who had recovered from COVID-19. Both conserved end residues are part of each CDR3. D genes are given only for firm matches. Clone size, where shown, is once, few, many, or a class for clones that have expanded.

clone_size | j_call | v_call | d_call | cdr3_aa | cdr3_nt
. | TRBJ2-2 | TRBV6-5 | TRBD1 | CASSYGQGADTGELFF | TGTGCCAGCAGTTACGGTCAGGGGGCGGACACCGGGGAGCTGTTTTTT
once | TRBJ1-2 | TRBV18 | . | CASSPDRNYGYTF | TGTGCCAGCTCTCCCGACAGAAACTATGGCTACACCTTC
. | TRBJ2-1 | TRBV6-2/TRBV6-3 | . | CASSYYSQSSYNEQFF | TGTGCCAGCAGTTACTACAGTCAGAGCTCCTACAATGAGCAGTTCTTC
. | TRBJ1-2 | TRBV19 | TRBD1 | CASSISTGGSGYTF | TGTGCCAGTAGTATATCGACAGGGGGTAGCGGCTACACCTTC
. | TRBJ1-1 | TRBV7-3 | TRBD1 | CASSQGQWNTEAFF | TGTGCCAGCAGCCAGGGACAGTGGAACACTGAAGCTTTCTTT
. | TRBJ2-1 | TRBV3-1/TRBV3-2 | . | CASSQGGQLSYNEQFF | TGTGCCAGCAGCCAGGGCGGACAGCTCTCCTACAATGAGCAGTTCTTC
. | TRBJ2-7 | TRBV19 | . | CASSIGISYEQYF | TGTGCCAGTAGTATCGGGATTTCCTACGAGCAGTACTTC
. | TRBJ2-3 | TRBV7-9 | TRBD1 | CASSLQGQGGVDTQYF | TGTGCCAGCAGCTTACAGGGACAGGGGGGAGTGGATACGCAGTATTTT
. | TRBJ2-1 | TRBV6-2/TRBV6-3 | . | CASSYPLAGSSYNEQFF | TGTGCCAGCAGTTACCCCCTGGCGGGAAGCTCCTACAATGAGCAGTTCTTC
. | TRBJ2-5 | TRBV20-1 | . | CSASPRGGSQETQYF | TGCAGTGCTAGTCCTCGGGGAGGTTCGCAAGAGACCCAGTACTTC